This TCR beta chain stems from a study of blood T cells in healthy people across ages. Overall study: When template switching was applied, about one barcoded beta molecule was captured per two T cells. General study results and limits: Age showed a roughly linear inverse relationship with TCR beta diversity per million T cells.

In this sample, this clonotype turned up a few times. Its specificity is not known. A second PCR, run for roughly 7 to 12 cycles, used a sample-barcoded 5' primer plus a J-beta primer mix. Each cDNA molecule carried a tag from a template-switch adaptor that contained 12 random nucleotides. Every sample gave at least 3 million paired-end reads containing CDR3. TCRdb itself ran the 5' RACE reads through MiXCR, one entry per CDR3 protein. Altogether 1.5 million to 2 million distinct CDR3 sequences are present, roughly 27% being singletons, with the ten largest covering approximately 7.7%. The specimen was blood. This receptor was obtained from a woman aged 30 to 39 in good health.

CDR3 bases: TGTGCCAGCTCACCCCAGGACACCGGGGAGCTGTTTTTT. Translating gives CASSPQDTGELFF. The genes are TRBV18 and TRBJ2-2; the D is unclear. The CDR3 totals 13 residues. From germline, CDR1 is KGHSH and CDR2 LQKENI. Trimming removed 3 bases from V and 3 bases from J, with 5 bases in between.